Described below is a single T cell receptor beta chain sequence and its context. Its specificity is unknown. The sample belongs to a study of CD8 T cells in Susac syndrome. J was trimmed by 9 bases and V by 4 bases; bases with no gene match: 11. The germline V gene has CDR1 MNHEY and CDR2 SVGAGI. The CDR3 is made up of 15 amino acids. Sequencing of TCR beta was performed on blood CD8+ and CD4+ T cells. Controls were healthy donors chosen to match patients in age and sex. Random-hexamer reverse transcription was applied to about 0.45 to 1 ug RNA. Amplification of TCR beta CDR3 was carried out by immunoSEQ multiplex PCR, which covered 54 Vbeta and 13 Jbeta segments. TCRdb independently ran MiXCR on the immunoSEQ multiplex PCR reads; one entry per CDR3 protein. The sample consists of 110,000 or so distinct CDR3 sequences, about nine tenths of them appearing once. Overall study results and limits: Only a relatively small number of individuals were included in the TCR sequencing and HLA analysis.

The origin of this receptor is a human donor in good health. Sequenced input: CD8+ T cells from PBMCs. The chain uses TRBV6-5 and TRBJ2-1; 8 bases map to TRBD2. In nucleotides, the CDR3 is TGTGCCAGCAGTTCGACGGGGGGGCGAAGTGGTGAGCAGTTCTTC. It encodes CASSSTGGRSGEQFF.